The T cell receptor beta chain under discussion was sequenced for a study of T cells after yellow fever vaccination. Study-wide results and caveats: It was a weaker secondary response, yet one that peaked faster, at day 5 versus 15.

One entry per CDR3 protein, called by TCRdb with MiXCR from the 5' RACE reads. Seen here are around 4,800 distinct CDR3 sequences, 7.6% observed once, and the top ten hold approximately 1.5%. The germline V gene has CDR1 LGHDT and CDR2 YNNKEL (reference sequence). CDR3 size: 13 residues. As for this clonotype: Relative to the germline gene, one junction end is altered; a read error may explain this.

V and J are TRBV3-1 and TRBJ1-5; no definite D call. This TCR came from a young man who received the YFV17D yellow fever vaccine. The source was PBMCs, either bulk or a sorted T-cell subset (CD4+, CD8+, memory, or dextramer-sorted; not recorded which), collected 15 days after the yellow fever booster vaccination. CDR3 in DNA: TGTGCCAGCACCAAGCAGGTCCCTCGGACCCAGCTGTTT. Protein: CASTKQVPRTQLF. Full variable domain (rest looked up from reference TRBV3-1 and TRBJ1-5): DTAVSQTPKYLVTQMGNDKSIKCEQNLGHDTMYWYKQDSKKFLKIMFSYNNKELIINETVPNRFSPKSPDKAHLNLHINSLELGDSAVYFCASTKQVPRTQLFGDGTRLSIL.